The clone carrying this T cell receptor (beta chain) was seen repeatedly, ten times or more. The antigen remains undetermined. TCRdb analysed the RACE reads with MiXCR anew, one entry per CDR3 protein. The table lists around 120,000 distinct CDR3 sequences, roughly an eighth of them singletons. The data were obtained in a study of human T cells and chemical hapten exposure. About the study: A patient group, mainly female, showed alopecia areata, totalis or universalis.

Time point indicated: patch test 1, 2 weeks after DPC sensitization. The treatment here: therapeutic diphenylcyclopropenone sensitization with weekly scalp DPC. Points from the study as a whole: Unchanged with DPC sensitization were TCRs above 1 in 1000 frequency.

This CDR3 region has 10 residues. Germline values: CDR1 MDHEN, CDR2 SYDVKM. The germline V and J ends were trimmed by 6 bases and 5 bases, with 4 bases remaining between them. The rearrangement joins TRBV28 to TRBJ2-5, with D unresolved. This specimen consisted of whole blood, obtained in connection with sensitization to the hapten diphenylcyclopropenone (DPC). This clonotype was obtained from a man aged 18 to 35 with alopecia areata. Some clones in this sample may be carry-over from other donors' samples. The CDR3 bases are TGTGCCAGCAGCCGGGAGACCCAGTACTTC. Translating gives CASSRETQYF.